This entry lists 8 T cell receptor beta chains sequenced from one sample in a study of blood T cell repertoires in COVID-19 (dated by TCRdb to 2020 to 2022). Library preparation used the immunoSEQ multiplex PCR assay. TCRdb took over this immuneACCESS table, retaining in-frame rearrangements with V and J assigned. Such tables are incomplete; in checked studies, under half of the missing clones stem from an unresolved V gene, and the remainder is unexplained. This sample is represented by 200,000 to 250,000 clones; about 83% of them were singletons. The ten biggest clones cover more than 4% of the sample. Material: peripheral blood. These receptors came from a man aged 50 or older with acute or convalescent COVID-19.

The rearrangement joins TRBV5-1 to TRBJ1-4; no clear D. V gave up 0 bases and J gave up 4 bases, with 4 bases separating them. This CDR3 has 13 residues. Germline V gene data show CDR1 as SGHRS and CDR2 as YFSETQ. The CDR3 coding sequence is TGCGCCAGCAGCTTGGACAGTAATGAAAAACTGTTTTTT. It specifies CASSLDSNEKLFF.

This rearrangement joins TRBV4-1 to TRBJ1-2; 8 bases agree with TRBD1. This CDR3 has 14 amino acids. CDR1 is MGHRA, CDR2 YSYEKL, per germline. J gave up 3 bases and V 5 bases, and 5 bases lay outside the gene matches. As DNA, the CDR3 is TGCGCCAGCAGCATCCAGGGGGCAGACTATGGCTACACCTTC. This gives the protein CASSIQGADYGYTF.

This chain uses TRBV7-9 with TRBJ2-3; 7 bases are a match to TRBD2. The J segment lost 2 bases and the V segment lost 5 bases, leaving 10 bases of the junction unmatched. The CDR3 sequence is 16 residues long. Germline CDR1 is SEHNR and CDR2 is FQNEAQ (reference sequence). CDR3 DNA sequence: TGTGCCAGCAGCCCCCCAAACGGGAGGTACACAGATACGCAGTATTTT. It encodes CASSPPNGRYTDTQYF.

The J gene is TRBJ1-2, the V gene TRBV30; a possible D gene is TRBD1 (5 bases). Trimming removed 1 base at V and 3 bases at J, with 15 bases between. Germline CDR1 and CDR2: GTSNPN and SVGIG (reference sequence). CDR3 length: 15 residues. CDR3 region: CAWSDPSQVYYGYTF. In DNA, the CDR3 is TGTGCCTGGAGTGACCCTTCACAGGTGTACTATGGCTACACCTTC.

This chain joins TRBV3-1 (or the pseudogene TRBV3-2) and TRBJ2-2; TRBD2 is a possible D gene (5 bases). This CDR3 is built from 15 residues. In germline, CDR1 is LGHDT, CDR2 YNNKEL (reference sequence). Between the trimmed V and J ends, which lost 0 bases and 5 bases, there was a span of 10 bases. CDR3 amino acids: CASSQDTRGTGELFF. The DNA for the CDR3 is TGTGCCAGCAGCCAAGATACGCGCGGGACCGGGGAGCTGTTTTTT.

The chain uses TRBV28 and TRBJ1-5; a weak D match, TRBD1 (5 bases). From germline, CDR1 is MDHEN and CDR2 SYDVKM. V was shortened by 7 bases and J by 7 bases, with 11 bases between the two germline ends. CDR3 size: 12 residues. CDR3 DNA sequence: TGTGCCAGCATAGGGGCGCGGCAGCCCCAGCATTTT. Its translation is CASIGARQPQHF.

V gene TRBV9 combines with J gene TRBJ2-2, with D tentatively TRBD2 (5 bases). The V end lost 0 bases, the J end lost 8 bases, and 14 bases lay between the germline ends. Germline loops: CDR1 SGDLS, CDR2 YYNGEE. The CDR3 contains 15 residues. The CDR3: CASSVGLGAEGELFF. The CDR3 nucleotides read TGTGCCAGCAGCGTAGGTTTGGGAGCCGAGGGGGAGCTGTTTTTT.

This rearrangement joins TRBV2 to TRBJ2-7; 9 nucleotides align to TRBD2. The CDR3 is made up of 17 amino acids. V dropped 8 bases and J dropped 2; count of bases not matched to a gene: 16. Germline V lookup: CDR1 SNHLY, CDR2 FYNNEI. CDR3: CASEGSPKSGRTYEQYF. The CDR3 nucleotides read TGTGCCAGCGAAGGTTCCCCGAAAAGCGGGAGGACCTACGAGCAGTACTTC.